The clone carrying this TCR beta chain was recorded only once. The data derive from a study of CD8+ T cells in alopecia areata. Looking at the study overall: Affected scalp percentage gauged treated patients' severity.

The sample's treatment: oral pan-JAK inhibitor, 5-10 mg twice daily. The investigators collected lesional scalp punch biopsies and peripheral blood from alopecia areata patients. CDR3 size: 13 residues. CDR1 SGHTA and CDR2 FQGNSA come from the germline V gene. J gave up 4 bases and V 5 bases, and 4 bases lay outside the gene matches. After isolation, RNA underwent reverse transcription to generate cDNA as the sequencing template. Only in-frame clones appear in the TCRdb table, and some are missing; sequencing was by immunoSEQ multiplex PCR. This sample carries 200,000 to 250,000 clones, 55% to 70% of them seen once, and the ten largest clones take around 4%.

The J gene is TRBJ1-1, the V gene TRBV7-2, with 7 bases aligning to TRBD1. The sequence was collected from a human donor with alopecia areata. The material was CD4+ T cells sorted from blood, obtained at week 4, from a patient treated with tofacitinib. CDR3 sequence (DNA): TGTGCCAGCAGCGAGGGGGCGGCCACTGAAGCTTTCTTT. It yields the protein CASSEGAATEAFF.